One TCR beta chain is described in this entry. Its antigen remains unidentified. In the source study's methods: Out-of-frame sequences were removed, leaving about 2,300,000 distinct TCRbeta sequences. TCRdb keeps only in-frame clones here, not all; method: immunoSEQ multiplex PCR. That table gives V, J and clone size, and the DNA gave D and trimming. Among approximately 61,000 clones listed, about 78% were seen once. This sample was included in a study of memory CD4+ T cells and cytomegalovirus serostatus. General study results and limits: Suggested: most of the CMV-linked TCR signature lies in CD4+ memory cells. Each of 67 CMV-associated TCRbeta sequences occurred in one to five individuals.

Single viable CD3+CD4+CD8-CD45RO+ cells were sorted as the memory CD4+ T cells. Trimming took 5 bases from V and 3 from J, leaving 3 bases between them. The CDR3 sequence is 11 residues long. Germline CDR1 MGHDK, CDR2 SYGVNS. This sequence originates from an adult in good health and CMV-seronegative. Some clones in this sample may be carry-over from other donors' samples. The chain recombines TRBV25-1 with TRBJ2-3; D is unclear. Sequencing input: memory CD4+ T cells from blood. The CDR3 loop is CASSTTDTQYF. The CDR3 DNA sequence: TGTGCCAGCAGTACGACAGATACGCAGTATTTT.